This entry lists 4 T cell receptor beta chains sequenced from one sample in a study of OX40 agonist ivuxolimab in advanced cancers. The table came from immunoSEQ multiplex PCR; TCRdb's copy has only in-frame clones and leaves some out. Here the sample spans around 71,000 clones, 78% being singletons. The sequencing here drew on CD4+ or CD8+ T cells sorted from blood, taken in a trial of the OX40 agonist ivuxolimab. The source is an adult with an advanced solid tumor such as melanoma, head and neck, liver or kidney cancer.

The CDR3 nucleotides read TGTGCCAGCAGCTTTAGCACAGATACGCAGTATTTT. As protein: CASSFSTDTQYF. V usage is TRBV7-3 and J usage is TRBJ2-3; no reliable D call. With 3 bases removed from V and 0 bases from J, the gap between germline ends came to 1 base. Germline CDR1 and CDR2: SGHTA and FQGTGA. This CDR3 is 12 amino acids long.

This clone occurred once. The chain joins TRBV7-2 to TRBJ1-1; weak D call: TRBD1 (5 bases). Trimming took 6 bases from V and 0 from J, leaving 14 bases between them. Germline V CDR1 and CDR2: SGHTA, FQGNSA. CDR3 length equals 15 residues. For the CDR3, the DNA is TGTGCCAGCAGTCAAGCGGGACCGATGAACACTGAAGCTTTCTTT. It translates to CASSQAGPMNTEAFF.

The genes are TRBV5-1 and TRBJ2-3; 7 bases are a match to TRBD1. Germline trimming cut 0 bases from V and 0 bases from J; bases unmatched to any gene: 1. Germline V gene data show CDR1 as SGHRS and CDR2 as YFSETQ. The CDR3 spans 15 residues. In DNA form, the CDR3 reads TGCGCCAGCAGCTTGGCACAGGGGAGCACAGATACGCAGTATTTT. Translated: CASSLAQGSTDTQYF.

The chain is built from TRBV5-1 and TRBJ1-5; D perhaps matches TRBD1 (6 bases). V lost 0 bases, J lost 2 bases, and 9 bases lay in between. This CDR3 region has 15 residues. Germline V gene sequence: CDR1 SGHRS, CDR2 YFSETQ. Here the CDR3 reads CASSLEAGGNQPQHF. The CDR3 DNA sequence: TGCGCCAGCAGCTTGGAGGCAGGGGGCAATCAGCCCCAGCATTTT.